The source of this TCR beta chain is a study of blood T cells in healthy people across ages. PCR was performed a second time for 7 to 11 cycles using a sample-barcoded 5' primer and a J-beta primer mix. TCRdb itself ran the 5' RACE reads through MiXCR, one entry per CDR3 protein. The top ten hold 18% of the sample, which has approximately 800,000 distinct CDR3 sequences, less than 60% seen once. The junction had 13 bases not matched to a gene; V was cut back by 4 bases and J by 11 bases. Germline V lookup: CDR1 SQVTM, CDR2 ANQGSEA. This CDR3 has 14 amino acids. This clonotype was picked up a small number of times.

V gene TRBV29-1 combines with J gene TRBJ2-5, with 10 bases identical to TRBD1. What was sequenced was blood. This receptor was taken from a man older than 75 in good health. This CDR3 reads CSVVETGGHWEQYF. The CDR3 DNA follows: TGCAGCGTTGTAGAGACAGGGGGCCACTGGGAGCAGTACTTC.